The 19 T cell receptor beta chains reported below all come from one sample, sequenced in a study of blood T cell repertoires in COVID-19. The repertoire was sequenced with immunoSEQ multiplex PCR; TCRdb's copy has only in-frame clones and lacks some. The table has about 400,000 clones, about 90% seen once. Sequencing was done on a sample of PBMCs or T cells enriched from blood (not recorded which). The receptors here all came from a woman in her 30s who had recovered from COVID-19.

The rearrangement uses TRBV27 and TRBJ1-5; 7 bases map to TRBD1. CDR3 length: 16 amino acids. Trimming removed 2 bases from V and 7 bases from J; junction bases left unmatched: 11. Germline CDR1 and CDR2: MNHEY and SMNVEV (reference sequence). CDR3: CASSLVGVQGVQPQHF. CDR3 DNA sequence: TGTGCCAGCAGTTTAGTTGGGGTTCAGGGGGTACAGCCCCAGCATTTT.

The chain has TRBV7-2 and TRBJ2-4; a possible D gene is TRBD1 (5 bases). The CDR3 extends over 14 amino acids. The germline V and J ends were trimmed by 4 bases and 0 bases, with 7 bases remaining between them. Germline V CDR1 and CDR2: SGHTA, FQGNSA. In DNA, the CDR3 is TGTGCCAGCAGCTCCCAGGGAGCCAAAAACATTCAGTACTTC. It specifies CASSSQGAKNIQYF.

CDR3 protein: CASSQDTGNQPQHF. CDR3 coding DNA: TGTGCCAGCAGCCAAGATACTGGCAATCAGCCCCAGCATTTT. The chain recombines TRBV3-1 (or the pseudogene TRBV3-2) with TRBJ1-5; D is undetermined. Trimming removed 0 bases from V and 2 bases from J, with 5 bases in between. Looked up from germline, CDR1 is LGHDT and CDR2 is YNNKEL (reference sequence). The CDR3 loop spans 14 amino acids.

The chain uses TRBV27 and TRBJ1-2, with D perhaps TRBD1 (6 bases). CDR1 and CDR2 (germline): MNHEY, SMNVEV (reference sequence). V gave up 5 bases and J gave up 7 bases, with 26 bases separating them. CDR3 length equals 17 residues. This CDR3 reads CASSPYPPGQLRGGYTF. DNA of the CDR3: TGTGCCAGCAGTCCATATCCCCCCGGACAGCTAAGGGGTGGCTACACCTTC.

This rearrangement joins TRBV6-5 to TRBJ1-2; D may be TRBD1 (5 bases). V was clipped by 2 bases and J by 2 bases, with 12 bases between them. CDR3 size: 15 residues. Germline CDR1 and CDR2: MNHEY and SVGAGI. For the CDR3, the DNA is TGTGCCAGCAGTTACCGGGGGGGGTTAAACTATGGCTACACCTTC. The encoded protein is CASSYRGGLNYGYTF.

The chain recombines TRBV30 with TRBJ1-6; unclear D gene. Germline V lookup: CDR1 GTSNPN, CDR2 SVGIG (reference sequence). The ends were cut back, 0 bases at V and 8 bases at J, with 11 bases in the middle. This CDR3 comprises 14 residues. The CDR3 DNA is TGTGCCTGGAGTGTAGCCTCGGTGGATTCACCCCTCCACTTT. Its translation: CAWSVASVDSPLHF.

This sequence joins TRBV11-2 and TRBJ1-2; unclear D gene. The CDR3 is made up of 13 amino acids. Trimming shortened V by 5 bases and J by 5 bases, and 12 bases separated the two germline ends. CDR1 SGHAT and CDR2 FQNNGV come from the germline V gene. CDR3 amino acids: CASSPDGEYGYTF. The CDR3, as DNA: TGTGCCAGCAGCCCCGACGGAGAGTATGGCTACACCTTC.

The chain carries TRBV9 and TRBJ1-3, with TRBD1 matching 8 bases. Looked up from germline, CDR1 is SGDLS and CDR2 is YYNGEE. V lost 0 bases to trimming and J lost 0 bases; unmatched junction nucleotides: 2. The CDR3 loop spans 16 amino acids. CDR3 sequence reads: CASSVGTGNSGNTIYF. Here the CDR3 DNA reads TGTGCCAGCAGCGTAGGGACAGGGAACTCTGGAAACACCATATATTTT.

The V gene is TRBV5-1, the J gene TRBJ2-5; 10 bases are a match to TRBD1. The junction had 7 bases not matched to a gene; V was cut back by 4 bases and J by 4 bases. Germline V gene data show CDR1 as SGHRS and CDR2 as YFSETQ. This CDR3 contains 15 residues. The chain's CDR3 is CASSRDRGSVETQYF. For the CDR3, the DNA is TGCGCCAGCAGCCGGGACAGGGGTTCCGTAGAGACCCAGTACTTC.

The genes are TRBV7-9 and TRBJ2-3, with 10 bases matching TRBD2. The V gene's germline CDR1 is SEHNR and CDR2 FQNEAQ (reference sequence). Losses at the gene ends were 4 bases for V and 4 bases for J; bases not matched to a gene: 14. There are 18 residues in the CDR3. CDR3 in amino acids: CASSSGGTSELRADTQYF. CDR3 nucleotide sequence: TGTGCCAGCAGCTCCGGGGGGACTAGCGAGTTGAGGGCAGATACGCAGTATTTT.

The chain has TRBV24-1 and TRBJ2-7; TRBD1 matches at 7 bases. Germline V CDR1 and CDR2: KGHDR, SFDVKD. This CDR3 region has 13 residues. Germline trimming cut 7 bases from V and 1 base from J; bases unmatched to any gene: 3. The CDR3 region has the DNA TGTGCCACCAGGGACAGGTTATCCTACGAGCAGTACTTC. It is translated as CATRDRLSYEQYF.

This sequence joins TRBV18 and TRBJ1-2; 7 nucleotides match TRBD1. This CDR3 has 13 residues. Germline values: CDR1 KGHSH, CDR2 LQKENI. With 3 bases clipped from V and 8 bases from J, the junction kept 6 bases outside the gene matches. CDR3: CASSPADRDGYTF. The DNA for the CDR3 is TGTGCCAGCTCACCCGCCGACAGGGACGGCTACACCTTC.

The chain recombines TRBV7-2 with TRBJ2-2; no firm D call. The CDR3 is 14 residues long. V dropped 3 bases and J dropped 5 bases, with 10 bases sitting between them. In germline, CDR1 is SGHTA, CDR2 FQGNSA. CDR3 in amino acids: CASSFSGLTGELFF. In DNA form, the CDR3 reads TGTGCCAGCAGCTTCTCCGGTTTGACCGGGGAGCTGTTTTTT. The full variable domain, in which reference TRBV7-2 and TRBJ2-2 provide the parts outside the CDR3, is GAGVSQSPSNKVTEKGKDVELRCDPISGHTALYWYRQSLGQGLEFLIYFQGNSAPDKSGLPSDRFSAERTGGSVSTLTIQRTQQEDSAVYLCASSFSGLTGELFFGEGSRLTVL.

The CDR3 DNA reads TGCGCCAGCAGCTTGGCCATTAATGAGCAGTTCTTC. Translating gives CASSLAINEQFF. This rearrangement joins TRBV5-1 to TRBJ2-1; D call uncertain. The V end lost 0 bases, the J end lost 7 bases, and 5 bases lay between the germline ends. The germline V gene encodes CDR1 SGHRS and CDR2 YFSETQ. CDR3 length: 12 residues.

The CDR3 nucleotides read TGCGCCACCAACCCTAGGGGGGGACATGGCAATCAGCCCCAGCATTTT. Translated, it gives CATNPRGGHGNQPQHF. The J gene is TRBJ1-5, the V gene TRBV23-1; TRBD1 might be the D (6 bases). TRBV23-1 is an ORF, with its function uncertain. V was shortened by 10 bases and J by 2 bases, with 21 bases between the two germline ends. There are 16 residues in the CDR3.

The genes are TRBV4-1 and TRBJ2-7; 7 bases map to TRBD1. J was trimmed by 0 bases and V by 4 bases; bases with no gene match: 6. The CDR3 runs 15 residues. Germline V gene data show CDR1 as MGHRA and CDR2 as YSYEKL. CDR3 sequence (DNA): TGCGCCAGCAGCCCGACAGGGTTAAGCTCCTACGAGCAGTACTTC. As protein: CASSPTGLSSYEQYF.

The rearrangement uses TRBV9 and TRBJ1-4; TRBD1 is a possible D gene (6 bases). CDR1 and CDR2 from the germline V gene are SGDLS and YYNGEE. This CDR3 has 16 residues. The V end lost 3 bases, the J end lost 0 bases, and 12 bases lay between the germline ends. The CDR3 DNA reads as TGTGCCAGCAGCGCCCCACAGGGTGCAACTAATGAAAAACTGTTTTTT. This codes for CASSAPQGATNEKLFF.

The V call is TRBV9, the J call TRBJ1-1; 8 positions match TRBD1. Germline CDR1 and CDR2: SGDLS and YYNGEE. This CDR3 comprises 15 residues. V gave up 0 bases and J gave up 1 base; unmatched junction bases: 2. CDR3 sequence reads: CASSVETGENTEAFF. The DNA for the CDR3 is TGTGCCAGCAGCGTAGAGACAGGGGAGAACACTGAAGCTTTCTTT.

CDR3 sequence reads: CASTPDTLNYGYTF. The CDR3 DNA follows: TGTGCCAGTACCCCGGACACCCTTAACTATGGCTACACCTTC. The chain couples TRBV19 to TRBJ1-2; the D gene is possibly TRBD1 (5 bases). Germline CDR1 and CDR2: LNHDA and SQIVND (reference sequence). This CDR3 has 14 amino acids. V lost 7 bases to trimming and J lost 1 base, with 13 bases between them.